This is a list of T cell receptor beta chains from one sample in a study of technical replicates of blood from a few donors. Profiled with immunoSEQ multiplex PCR; TCRdb holds only in-frame clones, not every one. The sample shows tens of thousands of clones, roughly 88% of them seen only once. Sequencing was performed on PBMCs. The origin of the receptors is a human donor in good health. Some clones in this sample may be carry-over from other donors' samples. The CDR3 runs from the conserved cysteine through the conserved F or W. The D gene is left open where the match is weak.

j_call | d_call | v_call | cdr3_aa
TRBJ1-2 | TRBD1 | TRBV6-5 | CASSYSVQGWYGYTF
TRBJ2-3 | TRBD2 | TRBV4-1 | CASDSNSGGADTQYF
TRBJ2-7 | TRBD2 | TRBV2 | CASGREVSYEQYF
TRBJ1-2 | NA | TRBV6-1 | CASSPGDVGGYTF
TRBJ2-7 | TRBD1 | TRBV18 | CASSPPGTGGEQYF
TRBJ2-7 | TRBD1 | TRBV10-3 | CATSAQSGQAYEQYF
TRBJ2-2 | NA | TRBV11-3 | CASSTHRGTRGTGELFF
TRBJ1-3 | NA | TRBV2 | CGGRQSSGNTIYF
TRBJ2-1 | TRBD2 | TRBV5-4 | CASSWGGTSSYNEQFF
TRBJ2-1 | NA | TRBV4-3 | CASSQEGGPESEQFF
TRBJ1-5 | TRBD1 | TRBV7-9 | CASSLDRDQPQHF
TRBJ1-5 | TRBD1 | TRBV7-9 | CASSLGTDGMGNQPQHF
TRBJ1-4 | TRBD1 | TRBV5-6 | CASSGRQGVLFF
TRBJ2-5 | NA | TRBV11-2 | CASSYAGSGTQYF
TRBJ1-5 | NA | TRBV27 | CASGDPGGLRNQPQHF
TRBJ1-4 | TRBD1 | TRBV5-1 | CASSAQGAGEKLFF
TRBJ2-1 | TRBD2 | TRBV5-1 | CASSLAVSGGRNEQFF
TRBJ1-2 | NA | TRBV30 | CAGKSGFHYGYTF
TRBJ2-7 | TRBD2 | TRBV7-9 | CASSRRSGGTYEQYF
TRBJ2-3 | TRBD2 | TRBV27 | CASRGGGLTDTQYF
TRBJ1-2 | NA | TRBV4-3 | CASSQVGANYGYTF
TRBJ1-1 | NA | TRBV4-1 | CASSATGVRMNTEAFF
TRBJ1-6 | NA | TRBV27 | CASGEAGEGWNSPLHF
TRBJ2-1 | NA | TRBV4-2 | CASSQGGAPGNEQFF
TRBJ2-1 | TRBD1 | TRBV19 | CASSTDRALGQFF
TRBJ2-5 | NA | TRBV4-2 | CASSQGGGTQYF
TRBJ2-1 | TRBD2 | TRBV7-3 | CASSQGTSDYNEQFF
TRBJ2-5 | TRBD2 | TRBV11-2 | CASNGLVETQYF
TRBJ2-5 | TRBD1 | TRBV4-3 | CASSQGQGWETQYF
TRBJ2-3 | TRBD1 | TRBV7-8 | CASSLETGQSTDTQYF
TRBJ2-3 | NA | TRBV6-1 | CASSVGSGLSTDTQYF
TRBJ1-4 | TRBD1 | TRBV29-1 | CSVRCPRRQGSMPTNEKLFF
TRBJ2-1 | NA | TRBV5-1 | CASSLGGGYNEQFF
TRBJ1-1 | NA | TRBV11-1 | CASSLGPARPEAFF
TRBJ2-7 | TRBD2 | TRBV25-1 | CASSETSGDPSYEQYF
TRBJ2-7 | TRBD2 | TRBV10-3 | CAISVAGGPSYEQYF
TRBJ2-1 | NA | TRBV20-1 | CSANRRDEQFF
TRBJ2-5 | NA | TRBV5-6 | CASSWPDQETQYF
TRBJ2-3 | TRBD2 | TRBV7-2 | CASSLELAGGSDTQYF
TRBJ1-3 | NA | TRBV7-9 | CASKGRGRSIGGNTIYF
TRBJ2-5 | NA | TRBV7-2 | CASSALKGGTLQETQYF
TRBJ2-2 | NA | TRBV27 | CASSLYITGELFF
TRBJ2-7 | NA | TRBV25-1 | CASRPDSAEQYF
TRBJ2-7 | NA | TRBV11-1 | CASSFYPGSSYEQYF
TRBJ2-7 | NA | TRBV5-4 | CASSLGEEMSSYEQYF
TRBJ2-2 | TRBD2 | TRBV15 | CATSRLIPGLAGGSAGELFF
TRBJ1-5 | NA | TRBV6-4 | CASSEVVQFSNQPQHF
TRBJ2-2 | TRBD2 | TRBV7-9 | CASRSGIVTGELFF
TRBJ2-7 | TRBD2 | TRBV5-1 | CASSTGTSGLGQYF
TRBJ2-2 | NA | TRBV9 | CASSVLWNTGELFF
TRBJ1-2 | NA | TRBV6-1 | CASSEVKGANYGYTF
TRBJ1-2 | TRBD1 | TRBV6-6 | CASSWGQGSDHGYTF
TRBJ1-1 | TRBD1 | TRBV6-5 | CASSYSTGRTEAFF
TRBJ2-6 | NA | TRBV7-2 | CASTIGRGSGANVLTF
TRBJ1-2 | NA | TRBV11-2 | CASSLVEQGGYTF
TRBJ2-7 | NA | TRBV9 | CASSSGGPTSSEQYF
TRBJ1-4 | NA | TRBV11-2 | CASSPRRLDEKLFF